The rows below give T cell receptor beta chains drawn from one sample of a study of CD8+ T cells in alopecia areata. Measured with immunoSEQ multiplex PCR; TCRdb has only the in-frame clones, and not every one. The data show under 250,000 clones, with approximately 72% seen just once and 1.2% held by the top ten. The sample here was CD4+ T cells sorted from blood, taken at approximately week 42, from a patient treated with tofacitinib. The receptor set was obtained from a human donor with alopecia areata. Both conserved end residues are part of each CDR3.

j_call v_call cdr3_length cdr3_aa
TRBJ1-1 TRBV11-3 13 CASSLGRNTEAFF
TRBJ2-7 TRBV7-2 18 CASSLALTRTQSSYEQYF
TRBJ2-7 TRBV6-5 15 CASSYSRDASYEQYF
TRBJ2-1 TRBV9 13 CASTKGGMNEQFF
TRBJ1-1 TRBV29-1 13 CSAHTGRGTEAFF
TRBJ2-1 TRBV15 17 CATSRERGTSSYNEQFF
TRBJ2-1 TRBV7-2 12 CASSLSGGASFF
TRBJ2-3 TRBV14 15 CASSQGARGTDTQYF
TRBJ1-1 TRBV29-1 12 CSVVGQIDEAFF
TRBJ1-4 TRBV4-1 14 CASSHRDGNEKLFF
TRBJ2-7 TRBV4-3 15 CASSQEGTGGGEQYF
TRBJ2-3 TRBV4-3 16 CASSQDSGTGINTQYF
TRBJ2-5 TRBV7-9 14 CASSYRDRQETQYF
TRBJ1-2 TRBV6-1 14 CASSPLEGASGYTF
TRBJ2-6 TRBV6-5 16 CASSSTGNAGANVLTF
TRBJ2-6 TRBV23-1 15 CASSCGAAGANVLTF
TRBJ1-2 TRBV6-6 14 CASRETGGGYGYTF
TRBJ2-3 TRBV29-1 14 CSVDRGIITDTQYF
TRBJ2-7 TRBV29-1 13 CSVEGTGAYEQYF
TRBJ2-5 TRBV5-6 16 CASSFRGGGLPETQYF
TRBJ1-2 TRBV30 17 CAWSVTRTRDREVGHTF
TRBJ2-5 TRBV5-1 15 CASSLRAARGETQYF
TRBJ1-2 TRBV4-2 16 CASSQDTGGGGDGYTF
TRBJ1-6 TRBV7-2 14 CASSPGSYNSPLHF
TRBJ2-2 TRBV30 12 CAWTRNTGELFF
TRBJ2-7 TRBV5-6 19 CASSPGTGGYPGNLYEQYF
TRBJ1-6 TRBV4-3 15 CASSQDREESSPLHF
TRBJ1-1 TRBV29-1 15 CSGTGRTASNTEAFF
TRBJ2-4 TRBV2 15 CASNLGGIAKNIQYF
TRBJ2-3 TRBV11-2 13 CASSLDLPDTQYF
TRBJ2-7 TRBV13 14 CASSRPGQGDEQYF
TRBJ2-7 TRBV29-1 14 CSVGLETAFYEQYF
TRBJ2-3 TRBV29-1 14 CSHWTSGGTDTQYF
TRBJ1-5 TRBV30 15 CAWSVRDNSNQPQHF
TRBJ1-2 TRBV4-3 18 CASSPTIDTGHSRNGYTF
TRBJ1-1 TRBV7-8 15 CASSLNRVIDTEAFF
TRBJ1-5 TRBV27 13 CASSTTGNQPQHF
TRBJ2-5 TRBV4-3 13 CASSHAAGETQYF
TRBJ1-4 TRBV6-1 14 CASRLTDRNEKLFF
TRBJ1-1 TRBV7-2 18 CASSQRGTGGAGGTEAFF
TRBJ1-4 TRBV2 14 CASSVQGTNEKLFF